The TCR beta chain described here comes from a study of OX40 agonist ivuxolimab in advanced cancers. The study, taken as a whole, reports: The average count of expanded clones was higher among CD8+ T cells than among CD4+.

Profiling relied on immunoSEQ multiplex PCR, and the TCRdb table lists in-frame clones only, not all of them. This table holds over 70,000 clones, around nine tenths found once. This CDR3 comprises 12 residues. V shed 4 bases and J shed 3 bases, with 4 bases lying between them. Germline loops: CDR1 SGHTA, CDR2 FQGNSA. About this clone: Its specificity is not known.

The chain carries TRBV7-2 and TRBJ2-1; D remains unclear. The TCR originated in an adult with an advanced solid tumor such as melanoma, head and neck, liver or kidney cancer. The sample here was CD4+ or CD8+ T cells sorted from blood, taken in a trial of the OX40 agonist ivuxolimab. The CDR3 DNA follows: TGTGCCAGCAGCTACAGCTACAATGAGCAGTTCTTC. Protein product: CASSYSYNEQFF.